The 15 T cell receptor beta chains reported below all come from one sample, sequenced in a study of blood T cell repertoires in COVID-19. TCRdb keeps only in-frame clones here, not all; method: immunoSEQ multiplex PCR. Among about 91,000 clones listed, 82% were seen once. Sequenced sample: peripheral blood. These receptors originate from a man over 45 with active or convalescent COVID-19.

Comment on this clone: The same CDR3 is also encoded by other DNA sequences in this sample. The gene calls are TRBV28 and TRBJ2-5; TRBD2 is a possible D gene (7 bases). The CDR3 is 14 residues long. Trimming stripped 6 bases from V and 5 bases from J, with 16 bases between. Per the germline V gene, CDR1 is MDHEN and CDR2 is SYDVKM. The DNA of the CDR3 is TGTGCCAGCAGCCTTAGGGGCGGGGGCGAGACCCAGTACTTC. Encoded protein: CASSLRGGGETQYF. Using reference TRBV28 and TRBJ2-5 for the parts outside the CDR3, the full variable domain is DVKVTQSSRYLVKRTGEKVFLECVQDMDHENMFWYRQDPGLGLRLIYFSYDVKMKEKGDIPEGYSVSREKKERFSLILESASTNQTSMYLCASSLRGGGETQYFGPGTRLLVL.

A remark on this clone: This specimen includes other DNA sequences encoding the same CDR3. The V gene is TRBV28, the J gene TRBJ1-2; 7 bases map to TRBD1. J lost 2 bases, V lost 2 bases, and 2 bases had no gene match. Germline V gene sequence: CDR1 MDHEN, CDR2 SYDVKM. This CDR3 comprises 14 residues. The CDR3, as DNA: TGTGCCAGCAGTTTAGAACAGGGGAACTATGGCTACACCTTC. Translation gives CASSLEQGNYGYTF.

The chain couples TRBV5-1 to TRBJ2-5; no clear D. V gave up 4 bases and J gave up 4 bases, with 17 bases separating them. CDR3 length equals 15 residues. Germline CDR1 SGHRS, CDR2 YFSETQ. The CDR3 sequence is CASSKDLQQIETQYF. The CDR3 DNA reads TGCGCCAGCAGCAAAGACTTGCAGCAGATAGAGACCCAGTACTTC.

In DNA form, the CDR3 reads TGTGCCAGCAGTGAAGCGGAATGGCAGCGGGGCTACACCTTC. Protein sequence: CASSEAEWQRGYTF. The chain joins TRBV6-1 to TRBJ1-2; D gene ambiguous. V shed 0 bases and J shed 8 bases, with 13 bases lying between them. CDR3 length: 14 amino acids. The germline CDR1 and CDR2 sequences are MNHNS and SASEGT.

This clone appeared a few times. The rearrangement joins TRBV2 to TRBJ2-3, with TRBD1 as a possible D gene (5 bases). Trimming took off 6 bases at V and 6 bases at J, with 10 bases between the two ends. There are 12 residues in the CDR3. Germline-derived CDR1 and CDR2 are SNHLY and FYNNEI. The CDR3: CASRGAGDTQYF. The CDR3 coding sequence is TGTGCCAGCAGAGGGGCCGGGGATACGCAGTATTTT.

The rearrangement joins TRBV19 to TRBJ1-4; weak D call: TRBD1 (5 bases). The V gene lost 1 base and the J gene lost 5 bases, with 11 bases spanning the gap. This CDR3 region has 15 residues. CDR1 is LNHDA and CDR2 is SQIVND in the germline V gene (reference sequence). The CDR3 nucleotides are TGTGCCAGTAGTATAGGCCAGGGTCCCAATGAAAAACTGTTTTTT. Residues: CASSIGQGPNEKLFF. The whole variable domain, remainder taken from reference TRBV19 and TRBJ1-4, is DGGITQSPKYLFRKEGQNVTLSCEQNLNHDAMYWYRQDPGQGLRLIYYSQIVNDFQKGDIAEGYSVSREKKESFPLTVTSAQKNPTAFYLCASSIGQGPNEKLFFGSGTQLSVL.

The chain has TRBV7-8 and TRBJ2-1, with 12 nucleotides matching TRBD2. The trim removed 5 bases at V and 8 bases at J, leaving 7 bases unmatched. CDR3 length: 15 amino acids. The germline gives CDR1 SGHVS, CDR2 FQNEAQ. In nucleotides, the CDR3 is TGTGCCAGCAGCCCTCTAGCGGGGGGGGTGGATGAGCAGTTCTTC. Its protein is CASSPLAGGVDEQFF.

This rearrangement joins TRBV12-2 to TRBJ2-7; the table gives TRBD2 as D, unverified against the DNA. TRBV12-2 constitutes a pseudogene. The CDR3 is made up of 11 amino acids. The CDR3 is CASRLGRVQYV. In DNA form, the CDR3 reads TGTGCAAGTCGCTTAGGGAGGGTGCAGTACGTC.

The V gene is TRBV11-2, the J gene TRBJ1-3; D may be TRBD1 (5 bases). V lost 0 bases and J lost 2, with 8 bases in between. Per germline, CDR1 SGHAT and CDR2 FQNNGV. CDR3 length: 15 residues. The CDR3 spells CASSLDRATGNTIYF. The CDR3, as DNA: TGTGCCAGCAGCTTAGACAGGGCCACTGGAAACACCATATATTTT.

The J gene is TRBJ2-7, the V gene TRBV7-9; the match to TRBD2 covers 8 bases. The germline CDR1 and CDR2 sequences are SEHNR and FQNEAQ (reference sequence). CDR3 length equals 13 residues. Losses at the gene ends were 4 bases for V and 2 bases for J; bases not matched to a gene: 1. The CDR3 loop reads CASSSGRAYEQYF. The DNA for the CDR3 is TGTGCCAGCAGCTCCGGGAGGGCCTACGAGCAGTACTTC. Variable domain in full (rest from reference TRBV7-9 and TRBJ2-7): DTGVSQNPRHKITKRGQNVTFRCDPISEHNRLYWYRQTLGQGPEFLTYFQNEAQLEKSRLLSDRFSAERPKGSFSTLEIQRTEQGDSAMYLCASSSGRAYEQYFGPGTRLTVT.

This clone was detected once. The chain combines TRBV6-5 with TRBJ1-2, with D possibly TRBD1 on 6 matching bases. V was clipped by 11 bases and J by 5 bases, with 18 bases between them. Germline V lookup: CDR1 MNHEY, CDR2 SVGAGI. CDR3 size: 13 residues. The CDR3 DNA sequence: TGTGCCTCCTCCAGGGGAATAGAGTATGGCTACACCTTC. Translation gives CASSRGIEYGYTF.

The chain has TRBV11-2 and TRBJ2-1; 8 nucleotides line up with TRBD2. Per the germline V gene, CDR1 is SGHAT and CDR2 is FQNNGV. Trimming at V came to 5 bases and at J to 3 bases, leaving 6 bases not matched to a gene. The CDR3 has 15 amino acids. CDR3 DNA: TGTGCCAGCAGCCATAGCGGGGTCTACTACAATGAGCAGTTCTTC. Translated: CASSHSGVYYNEQFF.

The gene calls are TRBV28 and TRBJ2-6; TRBD1 matches at 9 bases. Unmatched junction bases numbered 10, after V lost 8 bases and J lost 2 bases. The V gene's germline CDR1 is MDHEN and CDR2 SYDVKM. The CDR3 loop spans 17 amino acids. CDR3 DNA sequence: TGTGCCAGCGTAGGGGGACAGGGTGTCACTGGGGCCAACGTCCTGACTTTC. Translating it yields CASVGGQGVTGANVLTF.

The chain is built from TRBV30 and TRBJ2-3; 10 nucleotides agree with TRBD2. Trimming removed 3 bases from V and 1 base from J; junction bases left unmatched: 7. Germline V gene lookup returns CDR1 GTSNPN and CDR2 SVGIG (reference sequence). The CDR3 runs 16 residues. This CDR3 is CAWSRAGGVGTDTQYF. CDR3 nucleotide sequence: TGTGCCTGGAGCAGAGCGGGGGGGGTGGGCACAGATACGCAGTATTTT.

This clone appeared once. The chain is built from TRBV6-5 and TRBJ1-4, with a weak D call TRBD1 (5 bases). The germline CDR1 and CDR2 sequences are MNHEY and SVGAGI. This CDR3 has 14 residues. V dropped 7 bases and J dropped 0 bases, with 9 bases sitting between them. The chain's CDR3 is CASKMTATNEKLFF. The CDR3 nucleotides read TGTGCCAGCAAAATGACAGCAACTAATGAAAAACTGTTTTTT.